The next 12 T cell receptor beta chains were all read from a single sample in a study of radiation and T cells in renal cell carcinoma. Time point noted: blood 2 weeks post-SBRT. The treatment: 15 Gy SBRT to primary tumor, nephrectomy 4 weeks later. Sequencing was performed with immunoSEQ multiplex PCR; in TCRdb, only in-frame clones are kept and a portion is missing. The repertoire holds some 150,000 clones, with approximately 88% as singletons. The material sequenced was blood, taken from a patient whose treatment included radiotherapy and nephrectomy. The receptors originated from a woman aged 45-60 years with renal cell carcinoma.

The chain combines TRBV6-1 with TRBJ2-6; TRBD1 matches 7 bases. CDR1 and CDR2 (germline): MNHNS, SASEGT. J gave up 0 bases and V 8 bases, and 4 bases lay outside the gene matches. The CDR3 contains 15 residues. CDR3 sequence: CASWTGSSGANVLTF. The CDR3, as DNA: TGTGCCAGCTGGACAGGAAGCTCTGGGGCCAACGTCCTGACTTTC.

V usage is TRBV13 and J usage is TRBJ1-1; possible D gene TRBD1, 5 bases. Germline V CDR1 and CDR2: PRHDT, FYEKMQ (reference sequence). The germline V and J ends were trimmed by 4 bases and 5 bases, with 14 bases remaining between them. The CDR3 spans 14 residues. The CDR3: CASSYQGRWTEAFF. The CDR3 region has the DNA TGTGCCAGCAGCTACCAGGGCCGGTGGACTGAAGCTTTCTTT. Drawing the rest from reference TRBV13 and TRBJ1-1, the complete variable domain is AAGVIQSPRHLIKEKRETATLKCYPIPRHDTVYWYQQGPGQDPQFLISFYEKMQSDKGSIPDRFSAQQFSDYHSELNMSSLELGDSALYFCASSYQGRWTEAFFGQGTRLTVV.

The chain employs TRBV25-1 and TRBJ1-5; tentatively, D is TRBD1 (5 bases). CDR3 length equals 15 residues. The germline V gene has CDR1 MGHDK and CDR2 SYGVNS. Trimming pared 2 bases from V and 3 bases from J, leaving 11 bases between. CDR3 sequence (DNA): TGTGCCAGCAGTGAAGGGGGATTCATCAATCAGCCCCAGCATTTT. Translating gives CASSEGGFINQPQHF.

CDR3 amino acids: CASSADSSNQPQHF. CDR3 sequence (DNA): TGTGCCAGCAGCGCAGACAGCAGCAATCAGCCCCAGCATTTT. This chain connects TRBV2 to TRBJ1-5, with TRBD1 as a possible D gene (5 bases). The CDR3 has 14 amino acids. Trimming shortened V by 6 bases and J by 1 base, and 10 bases separated the two germline ends. The germline gives CDR1 SNHLY, CDR2 FYNNEI.

The CDR3 loop is CASSSRQGAYNEQFF. The DNA for the CDR3 is TGTGCCAGCAGCTCTAGACAGGGGGCGTACAATGAGCAGTTCTTC. The chain uses TRBV7-3 and TRBJ2-1, with 10 bases lining up with TRBD1. The J segment lost 4 bases and the V segment lost 4 bases, leaving 4 bases of the junction unmatched. Germline V CDR1 and CDR2: SGHTA, FQGTGA. The CDR3 spans 15 residues.

The genes are TRBV19 and TRBJ2-1; the match to TRBD2 covers 11 bases. Germline V gene data show CDR1 as LNHDA and CDR2 as SQIVND (reference sequence). The CDR3 runs 16 residues. Losses at the gene ends were 3 bases for V and 4 bases for J; bases not matched to a gene: 5. This CDR3 reads CASSMTSGTIYNEQFF. The CDR3 DNA reads as TGTGCCAGTAGTATGACTAGCGGGACAATATACAATGAGCAGTTCTTC. The whole variable domain, filled in from reference TRBV19 and TRBJ2-1, reads DGGITQSPKYLFRKEGQNVTLSCEQNLNHDAMYWYRQDPGQGLRLIYYSQIVNDFQKGDIAEGYSVSREKKESFPLTVTSAQKNPTAFYLCASSMTSGTIYNEQFFGPGTRLTVL.

V gene TRBV5-6 combines with J gene TRBJ2-7; D ambiguous. The V end was cut by 4 bases, the J end by 2 bases, with 19 bases between. CDR3 size: 16 residues. Germline CDR1 reads SGHDT; CDR2 reads YYEEEE. The CDR3, as DNA: TGTGCCAGCAGCAGTAGTAAGGGTCTAAGTCCCTACGAGCAGTACTTC. Protein product: CASSSSKGLSPYEQYF. The full variable domain, completed using reference TRBV5-6 and TRBJ2-7, is DAGVTQSPTHLIKTRGQQVTLRCSPKSGHDTVSWYQQALGQGPQFIFQYYEEEERQRGNFPDRFSGHQFPNYSSELNVNALLLGDSALYLCASSSSKGLSPYEQYFGPGTRLTVT.

The chain carries TRBV25-1 and TRBJ2-7; possibly TRBD1 for D (6 bases). The V end lost 6 bases, the J end lost 2 bases, and 14 bases lay between the germline ends. This CDR3 is built from 14 residues. CDR1 and CDR2 (germline): MGHDK, SYGVNS. CDR3 protein: CASRQGIFPYEQYF. The CDR3 nucleotides are TGTGCCAGCAGACAGGGAATTTTTCCCTACGAGCAGTACTTC.

V and J are TRBV11-2 and TRBJ2-2; TRBD1 is a possible D gene (5 bases). V was trimmed by 4 bases and J by 6 bases, leaving 15 bases between them. CDR1 is SGHAT and CDR2 is FQNNGV in the germline V gene. The CDR3 runs to 15 residues. The CDR3 nucleotides read TGTGCCAGCAGCTCCCTAACAGGACGGCCCGGGGAGCTGTTTTTT. Its translation is CASSSLTGRPGELFF.

The gene calls are TRBV2 and TRBJ1-6; perhaps TRBD1 as D (5 bases). The V and J ends lost 1 base and 6 bases respectively, with 7 bases between them. The CDR3 sequence is 14 residues long. Germline V gene data show CDR1 as SNHLY and CDR2 as FYNNEI. The DNA for the CDR3 is TGTGCCAGCAGTGAAGAGGGGTCTAATTCACCCCTCCACTTT. Amino acid sequence: CASSEEGSNSPLHF.

The V gene is TRBV7-9, the J gene TRBJ2-2; D is perhaps TRBD1 (5 bases). Trimming removed 5 bases at V and 8 bases at J, with 21 bases between. Germline V CDR1 and CDR2: SEHNR, FQNEAQ (reference sequence). This CDR3 has 16 residues. The CDR3 loop is CASSPRGGHRPGELFF. In DNA, the CDR3 is TGTGCCAGCAGCCCTAGGGGCGGACACAGACCAGGGGAGCTGTTTTTT.

The chain joins TRBV15 to TRBJ1-2; 11 bases agree with TRBD1. Germline V gene lookup returns CDR1 LNHNV and CDR2 YYDKDF (reference sequence). V shed 2 bases and J 4 bases; nucleotides not matched to a gene: 6. The CDR3 has 16 amino acids. CDR3 region: CATSRLTGTGGYGYTF. CDR3 coding DNA: TGTGCCACCAGCAGACTTACCGGGACAGGGGGCTATGGCTACACCTTC.